The rows below give T cell receptor beta chains drawn from one sample of a study of T cell responses to AZD1222 COVID-19 vaccine. Here immunoSEQ multiplex PCR was the method, and the copy in TCRdb shows in-frame clones only, minus some. Among 170,000 or so clones listed, about nine tenths were seen once. This specimen was peripheral blood, taken on day 0 of AZD1222 vaccination. The source is an adult in good health. CDR3s include the opening cysteine and the closing phenylalanine or tryptophan. The order of the fields is D gene, J gene, clone size, V gene, CDR3 DNA, CDR3 protein. The D gene is left open where the match is weak. Clone size is given for some rows only: seen once, a few or many times, or a class if the clone is expanded.

>TRBD2|TRBJ2-7|.|TRBV12-3/TRBV12-4
TGTGCCAGCAGTTATGGACTAGCGTCCGAGCAGTACTTC
CASSYGLASEQYF
>TRBD1|TRBJ1-5|.|TRBV2
TGTGCCAGCAGTCCGGACAGGGCCAGACAGCCCCAGCATTTT
CASSPDRARQPQHF
>TRBD1|TRBJ2-7|.|TRBV7-6
TGTGCCAGCAGCTTAGGGGACAGGAAGGGCTACGAGCAGTACTTC
CASSLGDRKGYEQYF
>TRBD2|TRBJ2-3|.|TRBV2
TGTGCCAGCAGTGAAGAACTAGCGGGCTCAGATACGCAGTATTTT
CASSEELAGSDTQYF
>.|TRBJ2-3|once|TRBV19
TGTGCCAGTAGTAGTAGCAGCACAGATACGCAGTATTTT
CASSSSSTDTQYF
>.|TRBJ1-3|.|TRBV4-2
TGTGCCAGCAGCCAACAGGGTTATGGAAACACCATATATTTT
CASSQQGYGNTIYF
>.|TRBJ1-1|.|TRBV20-1
TGCAGTGCTAGTTCTAAAAAGACTGAAGCTTTCTTT
CSASSKKTEAFF
>TRBD1|TRBJ1-1|.|TRBV27
TGTGCCAGCAGTTTTCAGGGGGCGGGCACTGAAGCTTTCTTT
CASSFQGAGTEAFF
>.|TRBJ1-5|once|TRBV6-1
TGTGCCAGCAGTGAAAGGTCAGCGTATAGCAAATGGCCCCAGCATTTT
CASSERSAYSKWPQHF
>.|TRBJ2-6|.|TRBV5-8
TGTGCCAGCAGCTCGGCTGTTTCTGGGGCCAACGTCCTGACTTTC
CASSSAVSGANVLTF
>TRBD2|TRBJ2-3|.|TRBV20-1
TGCAGTGCTAGTACTAGCGGTTTCACAGATACGCAGTATTTT
CSASTSGFTDTQYF
>.|TRBJ2-7|.|TRBV19
TGTGCCAGTAGATCGGCGGGACAGACCTCCTACGAGCAGTACTTC
CASRSAGQTSYEQYF
>TRBD1|TRBJ2-7|.|TRBV7-6
TGTGCCAGCAGCTTAACTCCGGACCGGGACAGGTTCTACGAGCAGTACTTC
CASSLTPDRDRFYEQYF
>.|TRBJ2-7|few|TRBV5-1
TGCGCCAGCAGCGCGGGCTCCTACGAGCAGTACTTC
CASSAGSYEQYF
>TRBD2|TRBJ2-1|.|TRBV11-2
TGTGCCAGCAAACCTAGCGGGATCCGGGGCAATGAGCAGTTCTTC
CASKPSGIRGNEQFF
>.|TRBJ1-4|.|TRBV7-8
TGTGCCAGCAGCAGAGAAGCAGCTAATGAAAAACTGTTTTTT
CASSREAANEKLFF
>.|TRBJ1-2|.|TRBV4-1
TGCGCCAGCAGCCAAGGGGGGAACTATGGCTACACCTTC
CASSQGGNYGYTF
>.|TRBJ2-3|few|TRBV9
TGTGCCAGCAGCGCGGAGGAGGGGCTGAGCACAGATACGCAGTATTTT
CASSAEEGLSTDTQYF
>.|TRBJ1-5|.|TRBV2
TGTGCCAGCAGTGAAAGTTTGGGAAATCAGCCCCAGCATTTT
CASSESLGNQPQHF
>TRBD1|TRBJ2-3|.|TRBV15
TGTGCCACCAGTTCCAGGGGGCTGAGCACAGATACGCAGTATTTT
CATSSRGLSTDTQYF
>TRBD1|TRBJ2-7|.|TRBV6-6
TGTGCCAGCAGCCCCGGGACAGGGCGTTACGAGCAGTACTTC
CASSPGTGRYEQYF
>TRBD2|TRBJ2-3|.|TRBV11-2
TGTGCCAGCAGCTCTCGACTAGCAGGCACAGATACGCAGTATTTT
CASSSRLAGTDTQYF
>.|TRBJ1-2|.|TRBV6-1
TGTGCCAGCAGTGAACCCCCGATCTATGGCTACACCTTC
CASSEPPIYGYTF
>TRBD2|TRBJ2-1|once|TRBV4-1
TGCGCCAGCAGTCCGGGACTAGCGGGAGGGCCGGGTGAGCAGTTCTTC
CASSPGLAGGPGEQFF
>TRBD2|TRBJ2-2|.|TRBV10-2
TGCGCCAGCAGTGGGGAGACTAGCGGGAGTTCGTGGGTCACCGGGGAGCTGTTTTTT
CASSGETSGSSWVTGELFF
>TRBD1|TRBJ1-1|.|TRBV6-5
TGTGCCAGCAGTACGACAGGGCTCATGAACACTGAAGCTTTCTTT
CASSTTGLMNTEAFF
>.|TRBJ2-7|.|TRBV2
TGTGCCAGCGGGTACAGGGGAGGCGAGCAGTACTTC
CASGYRGGEQYF
>.|TRBJ2-3|.|TRBV24-1
TGTGCCACCAGTGATCCAGGGGGGAATCCAGATACGCAGTATTTT
CATSDPGGNPDTQYF
>TRBD1|TRBJ2-7|.|TRBV2
TGTGCCAGCAGTGCGTCCTGGGGACAGAGCTCCTACGAGCAGTACTTC
CASSASWGQSSYEQYF
>.|TRBJ2-1|.|TRBV6-5
TGTGCCAGCAGTTACTCGTGGCAGGGAAAGGAGGAGCAGTTCTTC
CASSYSWQGKEEQFF
>TRBD1|TRBJ1-5|.|TRBV14
TGTGCCAGCAGCCAAGGAGGACAGGGGGCTCAGCCCCAGCATTTT
CASSQGGQGAQPQHF
>.|TRBJ1-2|few|TRBV4-1
TGCGCCAGCAGCCAGGTCCCCCGACCCTCAGGACAGTCAAACTATGGCTACACCTTC
CASSQVPRPSGQSNYGYTF
>.|TRBJ2-1|.|TRBV7-9
TGTGCCAGCAGCTTTATCGGTAATGAGCAGTTCTTC
CASSFIGNEQFF
>TRBD1|TRBJ1-1|.|TRBV11-3
TGTGCCAGCAGCCCTAGGACAGGGTCTGAAGCTTTCTTT
CASSPRTGSEAFF
>.|TRBJ2-2|.|TRBV28
TGTGCCAGCAGAAATTCGAACACCGGGGAGCTGTTTTTT
CASRNSNTGELFF
>.|TRBJ1-3|.|TRBV14
TGTGCCAGCAGCCAAGAAGGTATCTCTGGAAACACCATATATTTT
CASSQEGISGNTIYF
>TRBD1|TRBJ1-2|.|TRBV4-1
TGCGCCAGCAGCACCCGACAGGGACGGGGCTACACCTTC
CASSTRQGRGYTF
>TRBD2|TRBJ2-1|.|TRBV7-8
TGTGCCAGCAGCTTAGGCCCTACTAGCGCTCAGCAGTTCTTC
CASSLGPTSAQQFF
>.|TRBJ1-6|.|TRBV4-1
TGCGCCAGCAGTCCAGAAGGGGATCTCTATAATTCACCCCTCCACTTT
CASSPEGDLYNSPLHF
>.|TRBJ2-7|.|TRBV13
TGTGCCAGCAGCTTTTACTACGAGCAGTACTTC
CASSFYYEQYF
>TRBD1|TRBJ1-2|.|TRBV19
TGTGCCAGTAGCCGTCCCGGGACAGGGTTTGGCTACACCTTC
CASSRPGTGFGYTF
>.|TRBJ2-1|.|TRBV18
TGTGCCAGCTCACCAGGGTGGGACCCTTCCTACAATGAGCAGTTCTTC
CASSPGWDPSYNEQFF
>.|TRBJ2-7|.|TRBV7-2
TGTGCCAGCAGCTTACCGGAGGACGGATTAAAATGGAACGAGCAGTACTTC
CASSLPEDGLKWNEQYF
>.|TRBJ2-1|.|TRBV6-5
TGTGCCACAGCAATTGTAGTTAACTCCTACAATGAGCAGTTCTTC
CATAIVVNSYNEQFF
>.|TRBJ2-7|once|TRBV6-5
TGTGCCAGCAGGACTTTTAGCGGAAAATCCTACGAGCAGTACTTC
CASRTFSGKSYEQYF
>TRBD1|TRBJ2-7|.|TRBV7-8
TGTGCCAGCAGCAAGGGGGCGAACTACGAGCAGTACTTC
CASSKGANYEQYF
>.|TRBJ1-1|.|TRBV11-2
TGTGCCAGCAGCTCCGAACGGGGGGGAATCACTGAAGCTTTCTTT
CASSSERGGITEAFF
>.|TRBJ2-5|.|TRBV12-3/TRBV12-4
TGTGCCAGCGGACCGACCCAAGAGACCCAGTACTTC
CASGPTQETQYF
>TRBD2|TRBJ2-7|.|TRBV19
TGTGCCAGTAGTATAGTAGCGGGTTTCGAGGAGCAGTACTTC
CASSIVAGFEEQYF
>.|TRBJ1-5|.|TRBV2
TGTGCCAGCACCCCTAGGGGACTCAATCAGCCCCAGCATTTT
CASTPRGLNQPQHF
>.|TRBJ1-2|few|TRBV30
TGTGCCTGGAGTCGACCTTATGGCTACACCTTC
CAWSRPYGYTF
>.|TRBJ1-1|once|TRBV3-1/TRBV3-2
TGTGCCAGCAGCCGGGGGACCACTGAAGCTTTCTTT
CASSRGTTEAFF
>TRBD2|TRBJ2-5|once|TRBV3-1/TRBV3-2
TGTGCCAGCAGCCAAGACCCGGGACTAGGGGAAGAGACCCAGTACTTC
CASSQDPGLGEETQYF
>.|TRBJ1-1|.|TRBV14
TGTGCCAGCAGCCTCGAACTACCGAACACTGAAGCTTTCTTT
CASSLELPNTEAFF
>TRBD1|TRBJ1-6|once|TRBV3-1/TRBV3-2
TGTGCCAGCAGCCAAGAAACAGGGGGAAATTCACCCCTCCACTTT
CASSQETGGNSPLHF
>TRBD1|TRBJ1-5|few|TRBV19
TGTGCCAGTAGTCCGGGACAGGGTAGCAATCAGCCCCAGCATTTT
CASSPGQGSNQPQHF
>TRBD1|TRBJ1-4|.|TRBV10-3
TGTGCCATCAGCCAGGGGGCAACTAATGAAAAACTGTTTTTT
CAISQGATNEKLFF